These T cell receptor beta chains were read from a single sample in a study of cytomegalovirus exposure and HLA in healthy donors. TCRdb's copy holds only in-frame clones and misses some; the assay was immunoSEQ multiplex PCR. The sample has about 140,000 clones; 9.4% are singletons. Specimen: PBMCs. The receptors were sampled from a male donor in good health and CMV-seronegative. Both conserved end residues are part of each CDR3. The D gene is left open where the match is weak. Expanded clones get a size class; other rows say once, few or many, or leave the size out.

clone_size	d_call	v_call	j_call	cdr3_aa	cdr3_nt
.	.	TRBV7-9	TRBJ2-7	CASSTGRLLDGYEQYF	TGTGCCAGCAGCACAGGACGACTCCTGGATGGGTACGAGCAGTACTTC
.	.	TRBV18	TRBJ2-7	CASSPLALGDEQYF	TGTGCCAGCTCTCCACTGGCCCTCGGGGACGAGCAGTACTTC
.	TRBD1	TRBV2	TRBJ2-7	CASSDGTGLYF	TGTGCCAGCAGTGATGGGACAGGGCTGTACTTC
few	TRBD2	TRBV2	TRBJ2-1	CASIEGLAGGIDEQFF	TGTGCCAGCATCGAGGGACTAGCGGGGGGTATCGATGAGCAGTTCTTC
.	.	TRBV6-6	TRBJ1-6	CASRGSPNSPLHF	TGTGCCAGCAGGGGCTCTCCTAATTCACCCCTCCACTTT
.	TRBD1	TRBV2	TRBJ1-1	CASSTGGTEAFF	TGTGCCAGCAGTACAGGGGGCACTGAAGCTTTCTTT
few	.	TRBV19	TRBJ1-4	CASSQTAPTGKLFF	TGTGCCAGTAGTCAGACAGCACCTACTGGAAAACTGTTTTTT
few	TRBD1	TRBV4-3	TRBJ2-7	CASSQGGDRVYEQYF	TGCGCCAGCAGCCAAGGAGGGGACAGGGTCTACGAGCAGTACTTC
few	.	TRBV12-5	TRBJ1-2	CASGTQTNYGYTF	TGTGCTAGTGGGACACAGACTAACTATGGCTACACCTTC
few	TRBD1	TRBV27	TRBJ1-1	CASSPRTGAISVSNTEAFF	TGTGCCAGCAGTCCAAGGACAGGGGCCATCTCGGTGTCGAACACTGAAGCTTTCTTT
.	TRBD2	TRBV4-2	TRBJ2-7	CASSLLGLATEQYF	TGTGCCAGCAGCCTCCTAGGACTAGCGACGGAGCAGTACTTC
few	TRBD1	TRBV7-6	TRBJ2-3	CASSGQARTDTQYF	TGTGCCAGCAGCGGACAGGCTCGCACAGATACGCAGTATTTT
.	.	TRBV19	TRBJ2-7	CASSQRGTGSDEQYF	TGTGCCTCCTCCCAAAGGGGCACAGGTTCCGACGAGCAGTACTTC
.	TRBD1	TRBV7-3	TRBJ2-1	CASRGQGGEEQFF	TGTGCCAGCAGGGGACAGGGTGGCGAAGAGCAGTTCTTC
.	TRBD2	TRBV7-2	TRBJ2-5	CASSLGGAGAQETQYF	TGTGCCAGCAGCTTAGGGGGTGCGGGAGCCCAAGAGACCCAGTACTTC
few	.	TRBV14	TRBJ2-2	CASSLIQQANTGELFF	TGTGCCAGCAGCCTCATCCAACAGGCGAACACCGGGGAGCTGTTTTTT
few	TRBD1	TRBV2	TRBJ1-2	CASSVEYRGHISYGYTF	TGTGCCAGCAGTGTGGAGTACAGGGGTCATATCTCCTATGGCTACACCTTC
.	.	TRBV19	TRBJ1-2	CASSIVKADYGYTF	TGTGCCAGTAGTATAGTAAAGGCGGACTATGGCTACACCTTC
.	TRBD2	TRBV4-3	TRBJ2-2	CASSPGGSGRAKAGELFF	TGCGCCAGCAGCCCAGGGGGTAGCGGGAGGGCCAAAGCCGGGGAGCTGTTTTTT
.	TRBD1	TRBV11-2	TRBJ2-5	CASSSWTGEETQYF	TGTGCCAGCAGCTCCTGGACAGGGGAAGAGACCCAGTACTTC
few	.	TRBV7-6	TRBJ1-1	CASSLSQGSLNTEAFF	TGTGCCAGCAGCTTATCGCAGGGCTCCCTGAACACTGAAGCTTTCTTT
.	.	TRBV28	TRBJ1-6	CASSLTGNSPLHF	TGTGCCAGCAGTTTGACGGGAAATTCACCCCTCCACTTT
few	.	TRBV6-1	TRBJ1-2	CASRVEDNYGYTF	TGTGCCTCCCGGGTAGAGGATAACTATGGCTACACCTTC
.	TRBD1	TRBV2	TRBJ2-1	CASSPGTGGSYNEQFF	TGTGCCAGCAGTCCCGGGACAGGGGGCTCCTACAATGAGCAGTTCTTC
.	TRBD1	TRBV9	TRBJ2-1	CASSPGTGGFEQFF	TGTGCCAGCAGCCCCGGGACAGGGGGCTTTGAGCAGTTCTTC
few	TRBD1	TRBV2	TRBJ1-4	CASSEGEQGKLFF	TGTGCCAGCAGTGAAGGGGAACAGGGGAAACTGTTTTTT
few	.	TRBV29-1	TRBJ2-1	CSVERQLTHYNEQFF	TGCAGCGTTGAGAGACAGTTGACCCATTACAATGAGCAGTTCTTC
.	TRBD1	TRBV27	TRBJ2-3	CASTLAGTARTDTQYF	TGTGCCAGCACCCTTGCCGGGACAGCCCGGACAGATACGCAGTATTTT
few	TRBD1	TRBV5-1	TRBJ1-1	CASSGTGGTEAFF	TGCGCCAGCAGCGGGACAGGGGGTACTGAAGCTTTCTTT
few	TRBD1	TRBV19	TRBJ1-5	CASSIDRTGGVNQPQHF	TGTGCCAGTAGTATAGACCGGACAGGGGGCGTCAATCAGCCCCAGCATTTT
few	TRBD1	TRBV5-8	TRBJ1-1	CASSIGTGGTEAFF	TGTGCCAGCAGCATTGGGACAGGGGGTACTGAAGCTTTCTTT
few	.	TRBV5-1	TRBJ2-1	CASGHGRTNEQFF	TGCGCCTCCGGACACGGTAGGACCAATGAGCAGTTCTTC
.	.	TRBV6-6	TRBJ2-4	CASSPLPPLAKNIQYF	TGTGCCAGCAGTCCCCTACCCCCCTTAGCCAAAAACATTCAGTACTTC
.	.	TRBV5-1	TRBJ1-4	CASSPGQFSTNEKLFF	TGCGCCAGCAGCCCTGGACAGTTCTCCACTAATGAAAAACTGTTTTTT
few	.	TRBV20-1	TRBJ1-1	CSAGPRGAFF	TGCAGTGCTGGACCCCGCGGGGCTTTCTTT